This T cell receptor beta chain stems from a study of identical twins. The sample holds a few counts of this clonotype. TCRdb passed the 5' RACE reads through MiXCR, listing each CDR3 protein once. Among fewer than 650,000 distinct CDR3 sequences listed, under 8.5% were seen once. The CDR3 is made up of 12 amino acids. Germline V CDR1 and CDR2: MNHNS, SASEGT. Trimming removed 4 bases from V and 4 bases from J, with 8 bases in between. Separately, the same data were catalogued under a study of yellow fever vaccine responses in identical twins. Per that paper: Convergence reportedly seemed to mark part of the twins' vaccine T cell response, with personalization marking the rest.

The sequence came from a woman aged 18-29 years in good health. The sample consisted of PBMCs. The chain has TRBV6-1 and TRBJ2-7; perhaps TRBD1 as D (5 bases). CDR3 residues: CASSGTTYEQYV. CDR3 bases: TGTGCCAGCAGTGGGACAACTTACGAGCAGTACGTC.